Below are 24 T cell receptor beta chains sequenced from a single sample in a study of human T cells and chemical hapten exposure. Time point defined: healthy volunteer bleed at 2 weeks. Before extraction, the whole blood was not fractionated, and total RNA was taken from it. TCRdb passed the RACE reads through MiXCR, listing each CDR3 protein once. The sample yields roughly 130,000 distinct CDR3 sequences, approximately 9.5% seen once. Specimen: whole blood. Receptor source: a male donor in good health. Some clones in this sample may be carry-over from other donors' samples.

This clonotype has only a few counts. The V call is TRBV19, the J call TRBJ2-3, with 9 nucleotides matching TRBD2. The germline V gene encodes CDR1 LNHDA and CDR2 SQIVND (reference sequence). The V gene end was trimmed by 5 bases and the J gene end by 2 bases; junction bases not matched to a gene: 11. The CDR3 contains 17 residues. As DNA, the CDR3 is TGTGCCAGTAGTCCCCGGACTAGCGTCCCCCCCACAGATACGCAGTATTTT. It is translated as CASSPRTSVPPTDTQYF.

This chain uses TRBV6-6 with TRBJ2-5; D ambiguous. The CDR3 runs 19 residues. Trimming left V 5 bases short and J 1 base short, with 26 bases between. Germline CDR1 reads MNHNY; CDR2 reads SVGAGI (reference sequence). CDR3 DNA: TGTGCCAGCAGTCCCGCAAGCCGCCACCGGGCCCTCCTCCAAGAGACCCAGTACTTC. This codes for CASSPASRHRALLQETQYF.

The chain uses TRBV6-2 or TRBV6-3 and TRBJ2-7, with D unclear. The germline CDR1 and CDR2 sequences are MNHEY and SVGEGT. The CDR3 spans 13 residues. Trimming stripped 2 bases from V and 5 bases from J, with 10 bases between. CDR3 DNA sequence: TGTGCCAGCAGTTACCCTAAGTCCAACGAGCAGTACTTC. Its protein product is CASSYPKSNEQYF.

This clonotype occurred a few times. This chain links TRBV5-1 with TRBJ2-5; D is uncertain. With 0 bases removed from V and 2 bases from J, the gap between germline ends came to 8 bases. The germline V gene encodes CDR1 SGHRS and CDR2 YFSETQ. The CDR3 runs 14 residues. The CDR3 loop reads CASSLGAAQETQYF. The CDR3 DNA reads as TGCGCCAGCAGCTTGGGGGCAGCTCAAGAGACCCAGTACTTC.

This clonotype has just a few counts. The rearrangement uses TRBV4-2 and TRBJ2-3; perhaps TRBD1 as D (5 bases). From germline, CDR1 is LGHNA and CDR2 YNFKEQ. V was shortened by 0 bases and J by 1 base, with 11 bases between the two germline ends. This CDR3 region has 16 residues. The CDR3 bases are TGTGCCAGCAGCCAAGATCAGGGTGGGCGCACAGATACGCAGTATTTT. Its translation is CASSQDQGGRTDTQYF.

There are a few counts of this clonotype. The rearrangement uses TRBV29-1 and TRBJ1-1; D is unresolved. V was clipped by 4 bases and J by 0 bases, with 6 bases between them. The CDR3 covers 12 residues. Germline CDR1 is SQVTM and CDR2 is ANQGSEA. Written as DNA, the CDR3 is TGCAGCGTTGTGACGTTGAACACTGAAGCTTTCTTT. Its protein is CSVVTLNTEAFF.

This clonotype showed up just a few times. The V call is TRBV7-6, the J call TRBJ2-3; TRBD2 agrees at 8 bases. Germline assignment: CDR1 SGHVS and CDR2 FNYEAQ. The CDR3 sequence is 14 residues long. Unmatched junction bases numbered 6, after V lost 6 bases and J lost 4 bases. The DNA for the CDR3 is TGTGCCAGCAGTCAAACTAGCGGAGCAGATACGCAGTATTTT. The encoded protein is CASSQTSGADTQYF.

V is TRBV18 and J is TRBJ2-3, with unresolved D. The CDR3 totals 13 residues. V lost 2 bases, J lost 3 bases, and 6 bases lay in between. Germline CDR1 reads KGHSH; CDR2 reads LQKENI. The CDR3 region has the DNA TGTGCCAGCTCACCAGCCCGAACAGATACGCAGTATTTT. Translating gives CASSPARTDTQYF.

The V gene is TRBV12-3 or TRBV12-4, the J gene TRBJ2-1; 7 bases match TRBD2. This CDR3 is 13 amino acids long. Unmatched junction bases numbered 2, after V lost 1 base and J lost 8 bases. For the CDR3, the DNA is TGTGCCAGCAGTTTAGGGACTAGGGATGAGCAGTTCTTC. It encodes CASSLGTRDEQFF.

In its sample, this clonotype was seen many times. The V gene is TRBV28, the J gene TRBJ2-3; TRBD1 is a possible D gene (5 bases). This CDR3 has 13 residues. Germline values: CDR1 MDHEN, CDR2 SYDVKM. The V end was cut by 9 bases, the J end by 0 bases, with 10 bases between. CDR3 in DNA: TGTGCCAGTCTTGGACACAGCACAGATACGCAGTATTTT. Protein product: CASLGHSTDTQYF.

The chain combines TRBV6-5 with TRBJ2-5, with a possible D match to TRBD2 (5 bases). Germline loops: CDR1 MNHEY, CDR2 SVGAGI. V lost 6 bases and J lost 1, with 12 bases in between. The CDR3 sequence is 14 residues long. As DNA, the CDR3 is TGTGCCAGCAGCTCCCTTCTAGCCCAAGAGACCCAGTACTTC. This encodes CASSSLLAQETQYF.

The chain links TRBV6-5 to TRBJ1-1; D perhaps matches TRBD1 (5 bases). Germline CDR1 and CDR2: MNHEY and SVGAGI. The V end lost 6 bases, the J end lost 1 base, and 15 bases lay between the germline ends. The CDR3 loop spans 15 amino acids. The CDR3 is CASSLRGTSNTEAFF. As DNA, the CDR3 is TGTGCCAGCAGCCTACGAGGGACTTCGAACACTGAAGCTTTCTTT.

This clonotype was counted between two and nine times. The chain carries TRBV2 and TRBJ2-7; D is ambiguous. Per the germline V gene, CDR1 is SNHLY and CDR2 is FYNNEI. CDR3 length: 12 residues. Trimming took 10 bases from V and 2 from J, leaving 12 bases between them. The CDR3 region is CAIMTVTYEQYF. CDR3 nucleotides: TGTGCCATCATGACTGTGACCTACGAGCAGTACTTC.

This clonotype has just a few counts. The chain joins TRBV27 to TRBJ2-7; 7 nucleotides agree with TRBD1. Germline V gene sequence: CDR1 MNHEY, CDR2 SMNVEV (reference sequence). The length of the CDR3 is 15 residues. The V segment lost 3 bases and the J segment 0 bases; nucleotides outside the gene matches: 5. The CDR3 reads CASSFGQASSYEQYF. CDR3 DNA sequence: TGTGCCAGCAGTTTTGGACAGGCGAGCTCCTACGAGCAGTACTTC.

This clonotype was observed a few times. This chain links TRBV7-9 with TRBJ1-4, with a possible D match to TRBD1 (6 bases). V lost 6 bases to trimming and J lost 7 bases, with 18 bases between them. Germline lookup yields CDR1 SEHNR and CDR2 FQNEAQ (reference sequence). This CDR3 has 15 residues. The CDR3 sequence is CASSLRGGATEKLFF. CDR3 nucleotides: TGTGCCAGCAGTCTAAGGGGGGGCGCAACTGAAAAACTGTTTTTT.

With respect to this clonotype: Just one base apart from a much larger clone, this may be a read error. This sequence joins TRBV19 and TRBJ2-3; possible D gene TRBD2, 6 bases. Germline loops: CDR1 LNHDA, CDR2 SQIVND (reference sequence). CDR3 size: 16 residues. Here the CDR3 reads CASSNVAELSTDSQYF. The CDR3 DNA reads TGTGCCAGTAGTAACGTAGCGGAGTTAAGCACAGATTCGCAGTATTTT.

The chain has TRBV11-2 and TRBJ2-7, with unresolved D. The CDR3 spans 16 residues. Germline CDR1 SGHAT, CDR2 FQNNGV. V dropped 6 bases and J dropped 3 bases, with 21 bases sitting between them. The DNA of the CDR3 is TGTGCCAGCAGTTCAAGAGACTCATCCGCCCGCTACGAGCAGTACTTC. As protein: CASSSRDSSARYEQYF.

The chain combines TRBV6-6 with TRBJ1-1; no clear D. Germline values: CDR1 MNHNY, CDR2 SVGAGI (reference sequence). This CDR3 is built from 14 residues. Trimming pared 2 bases from V and 0 bases from J, leaving 7 bases between. CDR3 amino acids: CASSYEGVNTEAFF. DNA for the CDR3: TGTGCCAGCAGTTACGAGGGAGTGAACACTGAAGCTTTCTTT.

V and J are TRBV19 and TRBJ2-7; 7 bases map to TRBD1. This CDR3 has 13 amino acids. Per germline, CDR1 LNHDA and CDR2 SQIVND (reference sequence). V gave up 8 bases and J gave up 6 bases; unmatched junction bases: 10. CDR3 nucleotides: TGTGCCAGTGGATATAGGCAGGGGGTCGAGCAGTACTTC. It translates to CASGYRQGVEQYF.

This clonotype has just one count. This may come from a read error, since a much larger clone is one base off. The chain couples TRBV18 to TRBJ2-3, with D tentatively TRBD1 (5 bases). The CDR3 totals 16 residues. Looked up from germline, CDR1 is KGHSH and CDR2 is LQKENI. Trimming removed 3 bases from V and 5 bases from J, with 18 bases in between. The CDR3 reads CASSPTPQGGIDTQYF. For the CDR3, the DNA is TGTGCCAGCTCACCCACACCTCAGGGCGGTATAGATACGCAGTATTTT.

This clonotype was counted many times. The CDR3 loop is CSVLGQGDQPQHF. The DNA of the CDR3 is TGCAGCGTGTTGGGACAGGGTGATCAGCCCCAGCATTTT. This chain uses TRBV29-1 with TRBJ1-5, with 9 nucleotides matching TRBD1. With 6 bases clipped from V and 5 bases from J, the junction kept 5 bases outside the gene matches. Per the germline V gene, CDR1 is SQVTM and CDR2 is ANQGSEA. The CDR3 sequence is 13 residues long.

V gene TRBV6-2 or TRBV6-3 combines with J gene TRBJ2-1; 12 bases agree with TRBD2. The CDR3 contains 17 residues. The V segment lost 4 bases and the J segment 4 bases; nucleotides outside the gene matches: 8. The germline V gene encodes CDR1 MNHEY and CDR2 SVGEGT. CDR3 in DNA: TGTGCCAGCAGTTCCCTCAAGACTAGCGGGGGATACAATGAGCAGTTCTTC. It encodes CASSSLKTSGGYNEQFF.

The chain has TRBV5-1 and TRBJ2-1; D might be TRBD1 (5 bases). CDR1 is SGHRS and CDR2 is YFSETQ in the germline V gene. The CDR3 runs 11 residues. V shed 2 bases and J shed 12 bases, with 9 bases lying between them. This CDR3 reads CASSFRGGQFF. CDR3 nucleotide sequence: TGCGCCAGCAGCTTTAGGGGCGGGCAGTTCTTC.

This clonotype was seen a handful of times. The CDR3 is CASSPPAITDTQYF. The CDR3 DNA reads as TGTGCCAGCTCACCACCGGCCATCACAGATACGCAGTATTTT. V is TRBV18 and J is TRBJ2-3; no reliable D call. Deletions cut 0 bases from V and 2 bases from J, with 6 bases between. The germline V gene encodes CDR1 KGHSH and CDR2 LQKENI. The CDR3 runs to 14 residues.